A single sample is the source of the 13 T cell receptor beta chains below, sequenced in a study of blood T cell repertoires in COVID-19. The assay was immunoSEQ multiplex PCR, and TCRdb's table has in-frame clones only and misses some. The data show just over 250,000 clones, with roughly 86% seen just once and roughly 9.8% held by the top ten. The sequenced material came from peripheral blood. The receptors were gathered from a man aged 35 to 55 who had recovered from COVID-19.

In this sample, this clone turned up once. J is TRBJ1-1 and V is TRBV19, with D hard to call. Trimming cost V 6 bases and J 3 bases, with 14 bases left between them. The CDR3 loop spans 14 amino acids. Germline V gives CDR1 LNHDA, CDR2 SQIVND (reference sequence). The CDR3 region is CASRPRGTHTEAFF. CDR3 coding DNA: TGTGCCAGTAGGCCCCGCGGTACCCACACTGAAGCTTTCTTT. The variable domain in full, completed from reference TRBV19 and TRBJ1-1, reads DGGITQSPKYLFRKEGQNVTLSCEQNLNHDAMYWYRQDPGQGLRLIYYSQIVNDFQKGDIAEGYSVSREKKESFPLTVTSAQKNPTAFYLCASRPRGTHTEAFFGQGTRLTVV.

The chain recombines TRBV11-1 with TRBJ2-1; TRBD2 agrees at 10 bases. Per the germline V gene, CDR1 is SGHAT and CDR2 is FQDESV (reference sequence). CDR3 length: 16 amino acids. After removal of 5 bases from V and 8 bases from J, the junction contained 12 bases not matched to a gene. CDR3 sequence: CASSRLTSGLVDEQFF. CDR3 nucleotide sequence: TGTGCCAGCAGCCGGTTGACTAGCGGGTTAGTGGATGAGCAGTTCTTC. Looking up the rest from reference TRBV11-1 and TRBJ2-1 gives the full variable domain: EAEVAQSPRYKITEKSQAVAFWCDPISGHATLYWYRQILGQGPELLVQFQDESVVDDSQLPKDRFSAERLKGVDSTLKIQPAELGDSAMYLCASSRLTSGLVDEQFFGPGTRLTVL.

This sequence joins TRBV10-3 and TRBJ1-4; D unclear. V was pared by 0 bases and J by 8 bases, with 16 bases between. The CDR3 spans 16 residues. Germline values: CDR1 ENHRY, CDR2 SYGVKD. CDR3 nucleotides: TGTGCCATCAGTGAGTCCGGCAGCGCGATCGGGGAAAAACTGTTTTTT. Translated, it gives CAISESGSAIGEKLFF.

The chain links TRBV24-1 to TRBJ2-7; TRBD2 might be the D (6 bases). The CDR3 has 15 amino acids. V lost 3 bases and J lost 4, with 15 bases in between. Germline CDR1 and CDR2: KGHDR and SFDVKD. Here the CDR3 DNA reads TGTGCCACCAGTGATGTCGGGACTCCTTTTTACGAGCAGTACTTC. It yields the protein CATSDVGTPFYEQYF.

The chain recombines TRBV29-1 with TRBJ2-2; TRBD2 might be the D (5 bases). CDR3 length: 14 residues. Germline assignment: CDR1 SQVTM and CDR2 ANQGSEA. Deletions cut 5 bases from V and 5 bases from J, with 15 bases between. The CDR3 loop reads CSVTGSGMTGELFF. CDR3 bases: TGCAGCGTTACGGGATCCGGGATGACCGGGGAGCTGTTTTTT.

This clone was detected only a few times. This rearrangement joins TRBV7-8 to TRBJ1-2; D gene ambiguous. Between the trimmed V and J ends, which lost 1 base and 4 bases, there was a span of 7 bases. There are 13 residues in the CDR3. Per germline, CDR1 SGHVS and CDR2 FQNEAQ. DNA of the CDR3: TGTGCCAGCAGCTTAGAGGCGGGCTATGGCTACACCTTC. Its protein product is CASSLEAGYGYTF. The full variable domain, completed using reference TRBV7-8 and TRBJ1-2, is GAGVSQSPRYKVAKRGQDVALRCDPISGHVSLFWYQQALGQGPEFLTYFQNEAQLDKSGLPSDRFFAERPEGSVSTLKIQRTQQEDSAVYLCASSLEAGYGYTFGSGTRLTVV.

The chain uses TRBV11-1 and TRBJ2-3, with TRBD2 matching 10 bases. The junction had 10 bases not matched to a gene; V was cut back by 2 bases and J by 11 bases. The CDR3 is 15 amino acids. Germline assignment: CDR1 SGHAT and CDR2 FQDESV (reference sequence). DNA for the CDR3: TGTGCCAGCAGCTTAACTAGCGGGGATGTAAGTAAGCAGTATTTT. Translation: CASSLTSGDVSKQYF.

This chain connects TRBV2 to TRBJ1-2; D not certain. Per germline, CDR1 SNHLY and CDR2 FYNNEI. V was pared by 4 bases and J by 0 bases, with 15 bases between. The CDR3 has 16 residues. The CDR3 loop reads CASSGWRRRTNYGYTF. CDR3 in DNA: TGTGCCAGCAGTGGGTGGCGCAGGCGAACTAACTATGGCTACACCTTC.

V gene TRBV11-3 combines with J gene TRBJ2-2; the D is unclear. This CDR3 is built from 17 residues. V shed 1 base and J shed 0 bases, with 12 bases lying between them. Germline V lookup: CDR1 SGHNT, CDR2 YENEEA. The CDR3 nucleotides read TGTGCCAGCAGCTTAGGAGCCCAGGAAGCGAACACCGGGGAGCTGTTTTTT. Its translation is CASSLGAQEANTGELFF.

The V gene is TRBV7-9, the J gene TRBJ2-7; 9 bases fit TRBD2. Germline V gene lookup returns CDR1 SEHNR and CDR2 FQNEAQ (reference sequence). Unmatched junction bases numbered 5, after V lost 4 bases and J lost 4 bases. This CDR3 is 14 amino acids long. CDR3 amino acids: CASSYPSGKYEQYF. In nucleotides, the CDR3 is TGTGCCAGCAGCTATCCTAGCGGGAAGTACGAGCAGTACTTC.

The gene calls are TRBV7-9 and TRBJ2-7; 13 nucleotides agree with TRBD2. This CDR3 is 15 amino acids long. Germline CDR1 and CDR2: SEHNR and FQNEAQ (reference sequence). Losses at the gene ends were 5 bases for V and 5 bases for J; bases not matched to a gene: 6. The CDR3 nucleotides read TGTGCCAGCAGCCCCGGACTAGCGGGAGAAAACGAGCAGTACTTC. As protein: CASSPGLAGENEQYF.

This chain connects TRBV30 to TRBJ1-1; TRBD1 is a possible D gene (6 bases). There are 13 residues in the CDR3. The germline V and J ends were trimmed by 8 bases and 0 bases, with 13 bases remaining between them. Germline V CDR1 and CDR2: GTSNPN, SVGIG (reference sequence). Written as DNA, the CDR3 is TGTGCCGGATGGGGGCAGATGAACACTGAAGCTTTCTTT. Translated, it gives CAGWGQMNTEAFF. The variable domain in full, with the rest retrieved from reference TRBV30 and TRBJ1-1, is SQTIHQWPATLVQPVGSPLSLECTVEGTSNPNLYWYRQAAGRGLQLLFYSVGIGQISSEVPQNLSASRPQDRQFILSSKKLLLSDSGFYLCAGWGQMNTEAFFGQGTRLTVV.

The J gene is TRBJ2-7, the V gene TRBV19, with 10 bases aligning to TRBD2. Per the germline V gene, CDR1 is LNHDA and CDR2 is SQIVND (reference sequence). The CDR3 length is 17 residues. J lost 6 bases, V lost 5 bases, and 16 bases had no gene match. CDR3 coding DNA: TGTGCCAGTAGTGCCCCCGAAAGCGGGGGGGCGTCTGCCGAGCAGTACTTC. It yields the protein CASSAPESGGASAEQYF.